This T cell receptor (beta chain) was found in a study of shared clonotypes between healthy human individuals. The CDR3 spans 13 residues. The germline V gene encodes CDR1 SQVTM and CDR2 ANQGSEA. The V and J ends lost 6 bases and 2 bases, in that order; junction bases with no gene match: 4. TCRdb's copy holds only in-frame clones and misses some; the assay was immunoSEQ multiplex PCR. Among around 1.5 million clones listed, around 98% were seen once. The receptor's source is a young man in good health. The sequencing input was naive CD4+ T cells sorted from blood. Stated subset: CD45RA+ positively selected. This rearrangement joins TRBV29-1 to TRBJ2-1, with TRBD2 identical over 7 bases. The CDR3 loop reads CSVLREPYNEQFF. The CDR3 nucleotides read TGCAGCGTCTTGCGGGAGCCCTACAATGAGCAGTTCTTC.